Listed below are T cell receptor beta chains from one sample, sequenced in a study of blood T cell repertoires in COVID-19. Profiled with immunoSEQ multiplex PCR; TCRdb holds only in-frame clones, not every one. The table shows around 340,000 clones, with approximately 86% occurring only once. The sequencing input was PBMCs or T cells enriched from blood (not recorded which). The receptors shown here come from a woman aged 40 to 49 with acute COVID-19. Both conserved end residues are part of each CDR3. D genes are given only for firm matches. Where a row states a size, it is once, few, many or the class of an expanded clone; other rows omit it.

TRBD2	TRBV7-9	TRBJ2-5	once	CASSSGLAAAQTQYF	TGTGCCAGCAGCTCCGGACTAGCCGCGGCACAGACCCAGTACTTC
.	TRBV11-2	TRBJ1-1	few	CASSLRTVTEAFF	TGTGCCAGCAGCTTACGGACAGTGACTGAAGCTTTCTTT
.	TRBV5-4	TRBJ1-1	.	CASSPRLQGNTEAFF	TGTGCCAGCAGCCCGCGACTACAGGGAAACACTGAAGCTTTCTTT
TRBD2	TRBV2	TRBJ2-1	.	CATVPNLAGGNEQFF	TGTGCCACCGTCCCGAATCTAGCGGGGGGCAATGAGCAGTTCTTC
TRBD1	TRBV2	TRBJ1-5	.	CASSSQGASNQPQHF	TGTGCCAGCAGTTCCCAGGGGGCTAGCAATCAGCCCCAGCATTTT
.	TRBV7-2	TRBJ2-1	.	CASSLGGGANEQFF	TGTGCCAGCAGCTTGGGGGGAGGAGCCAATGAGCAGTTCTTC
TRBD2	TRBV3-1/TRBV3-2	TRBJ2-3	.	CASSQVLVAGSTQYF	TGTGCCAGCAGCCAAGTTCTGGTAGCGGGTAGTACGCAGTATTTT
.	TRBV29-1	TRBJ1-6	.	CSVKGTSNSPLHF	TGCAGCGTAAAGGGGACAAGTAATTCACCCCTCCACTTT
.	TRBV6-2/TRBV6-3	TRBJ1-6	.	CASSYARGTVNSPLHF	TGTGCCAGCAGTTATGCCCGGGGGACGGTCAATTCACCCCTCCACTTT
.	TRBV28	TRBJ1-2	.	CASLTVGRGTTGYGYTF	TGTGCCAGCCTCACGGTGGGCAGGGGTACAACTGGCTATGGCTACACCTTC
.	TRBV21-1	TRBJ1-3	.	CASSKGSGGDSGNTIYF	TGTGCCAGCAGCAAAGGGTCAGGGGGCGACTCTGGAAACACCATATATTTT